This T cell receptor beta chain appears in the sequencing data of a study of T cell clonality in common variable immunodeficiency. Trimming pared 3 bases from V and 1 base from J, leaving 15 bases between. CDR1 is LNHDA and CDR2 is SQIVND in the germline V gene (reference sequence). The CDR3 extends over 16 amino acids. A word on this clone: Coverage ceases 3 residues before the CDR3 finishes, and the germline J gene fills in the end.

Libraries were prepared by immunoSEQ multiplex PCR; TCRdb keeps only in-frame clonotypes and omits some of them. The record shows about 52,000 clones for this sample, with no singletons present. This sequence joins TRBV19 and TRBJ1-1; D gene unclear. The origin of this receptor is a person aged 18-69 years in good health. Sequencing was carried out using peripheral blood mononuclear cells. CDR3: CASSMSARIKNTEAFF. The sequenced part of the CDR3 DNA is TGTGCCAGTAGTATGAGCGCGAGAATAAAGAACACTGAA.